Listed here are 27 T cell receptor beta chains from one sample, sequenced in a study of patients and donors after allogeneic stem cell transplantation. TCRdb redid the calling of the RT-PCR reads with MiXCR, one entry per CDR3 protein. The sample consists of hundreds of thousands of distinct CDR3 sequences, 15% to 20% of them appearing once. The sequenced material came from blood, either unsorted or a sorted T cell fraction (not recorded which). The receptors shown here come from a human donor who was either an allogeneic HSCT recipient or a stem cell or donor lymphocyte infusion donor (not recorded which). It is not recorded whose cells these are; they may come from a transplant donor.

V usage is TRBV7-9 and J usage is TRBJ2-5; TRBD2 might be the D (5 bases). The germline V gene has CDR1 SEHNR and CDR2 FQNEAQ (reference sequence). CDR3 length: 15 amino acids. Trimming took 0 bases from V and 0 from J, leaving 8 bases between them. DNA of the CDR3: TGTGCCAGCAGCTTAGCCCCGGGGTACCAAGAGACCCAGTACTTC. This translates into CASSLAPGYQETQYF.

The chain couples TRBV10-3 to TRBJ2-7; D not certain. Trimming stripped 9 bases from V and 7 bases from J, with 19 bases between. In germline, CDR1 is ENHRY, CDR2 SYGVKD. The CDR3 length is 13 residues. CDR3 amino acids: CAIGDGELREQYF. As DNA, the CDR3 is TGTGCCATTGGAGATGGAGAACTAAGAGAGCAGTACTTC.

Ten or more counts support this clonotype. The rearrangement uses TRBV5-1 and TRBJ2-2, with TRBD2 as a possible D gene (5 bases). Germline CDR1 and CDR2: SGHRS and YFSETQ. Trimming stripped 5 bases from V and 6 bases from J, with 14 bases between. The CDR3 contains 14 residues. CDR3 residues: CASSSDSRSGELFF. The CDR3 DNA reads TGCGCCAGCAGTTCGGACTCGAGGTCCGGGGAGCTGTTTTTT. The whole variable domain, remainder taken from reference TRBV5-1 and TRBJ2-2, is KAGVTQTPRYLIKTRGQQVTLSCSPISGHRSVSWYQQTPGQGLQFLFEYFSETQRNKGNFPGRFSGRQFSNSRSEMNVSTLELGDSALYLCASSSDSRSGELFFGEGSRLTVL.

The chain couples TRBV4-1 to TRBJ1-5; 10 bases are a match to TRBD1. The CDR3 has 15 amino acids. Germline trimming cut 4 bases from V and 5 bases from J; bases unmatched to any gene: 5. Germline values: CDR1 MGHRA, CDR2 YSYEKL. The CDR3 here is CASSPLTGGYQPQHF. CDR3 DNA: TGCGCCAGCAGCCCACTGACAGGGGGCTATCAGCCCCAGCATTTT.

This chain links TRBV7-3 with TRBJ2-7, with a tentative D call TRBD1 (5 bases). V was shortened by 5 bases and J by 6 bases, with 20 bases between the two germline ends. The CDR3 runs to 15 residues. Germline lookup yields CDR1 SGHTA and CDR2 FQGTGA. The CDR3 loop is CASSPGQARSSEQYF. CDR3 DNA sequence: TGTGCCAGCAGCCCTGGACAAGCCCGGTCGTCCGAGCAGTACTTC.

V usage is TRBV20-1 and J usage is TRBJ1-1; D gene ambiguous. Trimming left V 6 bases short and J 4 bases short, with 12 bases between. CDR1 and CDR2 from the germline V gene are DFQATT and SNEGSKA (reference sequence). This CDR3 spans 12 amino acids. The CDR3 is CSAVPGLTEAFF. The CDR3 nucleotides read TGCAGTGCAGTCCCCGGCCTCACTGAAGCTTTCTTT.

DNA of the CDR3: TGTGCCAGCAGTGACAGGGGGCGAAATAAGCAGTTCTTC. Translating gives CASSDRGRNKQFF. The rearrangement links TRBV6-4 to TRBJ2-1, with 7 bases lining up with TRBD1. There are 13 residues in the CDR3. The J segment lost 11 bases and the V segment lost 2 bases, leaving 6 bases of the junction unmatched. Per the germline V gene, CDR1 is MRHNA and CDR2 is SNTAGT.

The chain employs TRBV20-1 and TRBJ1-6; possibly TRBD1 for D (6 bases). The CDR3 has 13 amino acids. Trimming removed 4 bases at V and 9 bases at J, with 13 bases between. Germline lookup yields CDR1 DFQATT and CDR2 SNEGSKA (reference sequence). CDR3 sequence: CSAITGYGSPLHF. CDR3 bases: TGCAGTGCTATTACAGGGTACGGTTCACCCCTCCACTTT.

The chain recombines TRBV7-2 with TRBJ1-2; D perhaps matches TRBD1 (6 bases). Trimming took off 0 bases at V and 0 bases at J, with 8 bases between the two ends. This CDR3 comprises 15 residues. CDR1 SGHTA and CDR2 FQGNSA come from the germline V gene. The CDR3 sequence is CASSLARGPNYGYTF. DNA of the CDR3: TGTGCCAGCAGCTTAGCTCGGGGGCCTAACTATGGCTACACCTTC. Complete variable domain (other parts from reference TRBV7-2 and TRBJ1-2): GAGVSQSPSNKVTEKGKDVELRCDPISGHTALYWYRQSLGQGLEFLIYFQGNSAPDKSGLPSDRFSAERTGGSVSTLTIQRTQQEDSAVYLCASSLARGPNYGYTFGSGTRLTVV.

In its sample, this clonotype was seen a few times. The V call is TRBV6-1, the J call TRBJ2-3, with D possibly TRBD2 on 6 matching bases. With 5 bases removed from V and 2 bases from J, the gap between germline ends came to 14 bases. The CDR3 sequence is 15 residues long. Germline V gene sequence: CDR1 MNHNS, CDR2 SASEGT. Here the CDR3 DNA reads TGTGCCAGCAGTACAGGCAGGGACTCCACAGATACGCAGTATTTT. Translated: CASSTGRDSTDTQYF.

The chain couples TRBV30 to TRBJ1-2; possibly TRBD1 for D (6 bases). This CDR3 has 13 amino acids. Trimming pared 5 bases from V and 6 bases from J, leaving 16 bases between. The germline V gene encodes CDR1 GTSNPN and CDR2 SVGIG (reference sequence). The CDR3 DNA sequence: TGTGCCTGGGCCGCGGGGGGCCCGGATGGCTACACCTTC. It yields the protein CAWAAGGPDGYTF.

Only a few counts were recorded for this clonotype. CDR3 sequence (DNA): TGTGCCAGCAAACTGACAGGGAACAATCAGCCCCAGCATTTT. This gives the protein CASKLTGNNQPQHF. The chain uses TRBV6-1 and TRBJ1-5, with 7 positions matching TRBD1. V was clipped by 7 bases and J by 3 bases; unmatched bases: 6. The CDR3 has 14 residues. Per germline, CDR1 MNHNS and CDR2 SASEGT.

This chain uses TRBV5-1 with TRBJ1-6; a possible D gene is TRBD1 (5 bases). CDR1 is SGHRS and CDR2 is YFSETQ in the germline V gene. V shed 6 bases and J shed 5 bases, with 9 bases lying between them. CDR3 length: 13 amino acids. CDR3 sequence reads: CASTETDNSPLHF. CDR3 bases: TGCGCCAGCACCGAGACAGATAATTCACCCCTCCACTTT. Filled out from reference TRBV5-1 and TRBJ1-6, the complete variable domain reads KAGVTQTPRYLIKTRGQQVTLSCSPISGHRSVSWYQQTPGQGLQFLFEYFSETQRNKGNFPGRFSGRQFSNSRSEMNVSTLELGDSALYLCASTETDNSPLHFGNGTRLTVT.

The chain has TRBV6-2 or TRBV6-3 and TRBJ2-3, with TRBD1 matching 8 bases. The V gene's germline CDR1 is MNHEY and CDR2 SVGEGT. The CDR3 has 13 amino acids. J lost 6 bases, V lost 7 bases, and 6 bases had no gene match. Written as DNA, the CDR3 is TGTGCCAGCAACAGCGACAGGGGTGATACGCAGTATTTT. It is translated as CASNSDRGDTQYF.

The V and J genes are TRBV29-1 and TRBJ1-2; D might be TRBD1 (5 bases). This CDR3 has 11 amino acids. V shed 7 bases and J shed 5 bases, with 11 bases lying between them. Per germline, CDR1 SQVTM and CDR2 ANQGSEA. CDR3 protein: CSAETAYGYTF. CDR3 nucleotides: TGCAGCGCCGAGACAGCTTATGGCTACACCTTC.

This clonotype was detected a few times. This chain links TRBV12-3 or TRBV12-4 with TRBJ1-5; D gene unclear. Deletions cut 6 bases from V and 1 base from J, with 4 bases between. The CDR3 sequence is 12 residues long. CDR3 region: CASRESNQPQHF. The CDR3 DNA reads TGTGCCAGCAGGGAAAGCAATCAGCCCCAGCATTTT.

There are a few counts of this clonotype. V usage is TRBV20-1 and J usage is TRBJ1-3; tentatively, D is TRBD1 (5 bases). V lost 6 bases, J lost 14 bases, and 17 bases lay in between. The CDR3 totals 11 residues. Looked up from germline, CDR1 is DFQATT and CDR2 is SNEGSKA (reference sequence). DNA for the CDR3: TGCAGTGCCCGAGGGGCAGGGCCGTTATATTTT. It translates to CSARGAGPLYF.

The chain carries TRBV7-2 and TRBJ1-6; 8 bases match TRBD1. The germline V gene encodes CDR1 SGHTA and CDR2 FQGNSA. Trimming cost V 5 bases and J 8 bases; bases outside gene matches: 8. This CDR3 spans 15 amino acids. In DNA, the CDR3 is TGTGCCAGCAGCCCGAGGACAGGGATGCATTCACCCCTCCACTTT. Translating it yields CASSPRTGMHSPLHF. The variable domain in full, completed from reference TRBV7-2 and TRBJ1-6, reads GAGVSQSPSNKVTEKGKDVELRCDPISGHTALYWYRQSLGQGLEFLIYFQGNSAPDKSGLPSDRFSAERTGGSVSTLTIQRTQQEDSAVYLCASSPRTGMHSPLHFGNGTRLTVT.

The gene calls are TRBV12-3 or TRBV12-4 and TRBJ1-3; D is undetermined. Trimming removed 1 base from V and 2 bases from J, with 12 bases in between. The CDR3 has 16 amino acids. This CDR3 reads CASSLVGLNTGNTIYF. As DNA, the CDR3 is TGTGCCAGCAGTTTAGTAGGACTTAACACTGGAAACACCATATATTTT.

The CDR3 spells CASSLEVGIQYF. The DNA for the CDR3 is TGTGCCAGCAGTTTAGAGGTTGGGATTCAGTACTTC. The rearrangement joins TRBV12-3 or TRBV12-4 to TRBJ2-4, with D hard to call. V lost 1 base and J 10 bases, leaving 8 bases between the germline ends. The CDR3 has 12 amino acids.

A note on this clonotype: The junction and the germline gene differ at one end; a read error may be behind it. This rearrangement joins TRBV30 to TRBJ2-1, with 7 nucleotides matching TRBD2. Germline V gives CDR1 GTSNPN, CDR2 SVGIG (reference sequence). The CDR3 spans 13 residues. In DNA form, the CDR3 reads TGTGCCTGTAGTGTGGGGAGGGTTCGGGAGCAGTTCTTC. Translation: CACSVGRVREQFF.

The chain has TRBV30 and TRBJ1-5; perhaps TRBD1 as D (6 bases). The ends were cut back, 8 bases at V and 1 base at J, with 12 bases in the middle. This CDR3 has 13 amino acids. CDR1 GTSNPN and CDR2 SVGIG come from the germline V gene (reference sequence). The CDR3 loop is CALTTGSNQPQHF. The CDR3, as DNA: TGTGCCCTTACCACAGGGAGCAATCAGCCCCAGCATTTT.

The chain's CDR3 is CASSQTSGVLNEQFF. The CDR3 DNA is TGCGCCAGCAGCCAGACTAGCGGGGTATTAAATGAGCAGTTCTTC. V and J are TRBV5-1 and TRBJ2-1; 11 bases line up with TRBD2. The CDR3 is 15 residues long. The germline V gene encodes CDR1 SGHRS and CDR2 YFSETQ. Trimming cost V 4 bases and J 7 bases; bases outside gene matches: 7.

As to this clonotype: This may stem from a read error, because a much larger clone lies one nucleotide away. The chain has TRBV25-1 and TRBJ2-1; D is unclear. CDR1 MGHDK and CDR2 SYGVNS come from the germline V gene. The CDR3 covers 15 residues. V was cut by 2 bases and J by 9 bases, with 17 bases left in between. This chain's CDR3 is CASSEDVSLDGEQFF. In nucleotides, the CDR3 is TGTGCCAGCAGTGAAGACGTCTCCCTGGACGGTGAGCAGTTCTTC.

Only a few counts were recorded for this clonotype. In DNA, the CDR3 is TGTGCCAGCAGTTTGGAACAGGGTGGCTACGAGCAGTACTTC. This translates into CASSLEQGGYEQYF. This chain links TRBV12-3 or TRBV12-4 with TRBJ2-7; TRBD1 is a possible D gene (6 bases). CDR3 length: 14 residues. Trimming took 3 bases from V and 3 from J, leaving 12 bases between them.

The chain employs TRBV2 and TRBJ2-1; D gene uncertain. This CDR3 region has 12 residues. Per the germline V gene, CDR1 is SNHLY and CDR2 is FYNNEI. The V end lost 7 bases, the J end lost 7 bases, and 11 bases lay between the germline ends. This chain's CDR3 is CASIRVQNEQFF. The DNA of the CDR3 is TGTGCCAGCATTAGGGTACAGAATGAGCAGTTCTTC.

CDR3 amino acids: CASSPGRGEKLFF. For the CDR3, the DNA is TGTGCCAGCAGTCCCGGGAGGGGAGAAAAACTGTTTTTT. The gene calls are TRBV12-3 or TRBV12-4 and TRBJ1-4, with TRBD1 as a possible D gene (5 bases). V was trimmed by 5 bases and J by 8 bases, leaving 12 bases between them. This CDR3 region has 13 residues.